This is a list of T cell receptor beta chains from one sample in a study of T cell changes during pregnancy in multiple sclerosis. Measured with immunoSEQ multiplex PCR; TCRdb has only the in-frame clones, and not every one. This sample has 55,000 to 80,000 clones, with about 94% found just once. Here the sequenced sample was CD8+ T cells from peripheral blood mononuclear cells, taken in the second trimester of pregnancy. Every receptor here comes from a female donor with multiple sclerosis, enrolled in a pregnancy study. Each CDR3 is given with its conserved first and last residue. A D gene is named only where the DNA matches it firmly. Some rows have no size entry. The others give once, few or many, or a class for an expanded clone.

cdr3_nt | cdr3_aa | j_call | d_call | v_call | clone_size
TGTGCCAGCAGTCCACCCGGGACAGGGTCTTATGGCTACACCTTC | CASSPPGTGSYGYTF | TRBJ1-2 | TRBD1 | TRBV6-6 | .
TGTGCCAGCAGTTTAATAGGGGACAGCTCCTACGAGCAGTACTTC | CASSLIGDSSYEQYF | TRBJ2-7 | TRBD1 | TRBV27 | .
TGTGCCAGCACCACACTACAGGGTAACTCCTACAATGAGCAGTTCTTC | CASTTLQGNSYNEQFF | TRBJ2-1 | . | TRBV11-2 | .
TGTGCCAGCAGTTTACATAGTGGAGAGACCCAGTACTTC | CASSLHSGETQYF | TRBJ2-5 | . | TRBV28 | .
TGTGCCAGCAGCTTAGGTAGCGGGAGCTCCTACAATGAGCAGTTCTTC | CASSLGSGSSYNEQFF | TRBJ2-1 | TRBD2 | TRBV7-8 | .
TGTGCCAGCAGTGAAGATTGGGTACAGTCCCTCGCTAACTATGGCTACACCTTC | CASSEDWVQSLANYGYTF | TRBJ1-2 | . | TRBV6-1 | .
TGTGCCAGCACGACTAGCGGGATTGCCGGGGAGCTGTTTTTT | CASTTSGIAGELFF | TRBJ2-2 | TRBD2 | TRBV4-2 | .
TGTGCCAGCAGCTATAAGGGGGAGCAGTTCTTC | CASSYKGEQFF | TRBJ2-1 | . | TRBV7-9 | .
TGTGCCAGCAGTTTGGCAGGGCCTTATAGCAATCAGCCCCAGCATTTT | CASSLAGPYSNQPQHF | TRBJ1-5 | . | TRBV27 | .
TGTGCCAGCAGCCAACCGGGTGGCTATGGCTACACCTTC | CASSQPGGYGYTF | TRBJ1-2 | . | TRBV27 | .
TGTGCCAGCTACGAGCGGAACACCATATATTTT | CASYERNTIYF | TRBJ1-3 | . | TRBV7-9 | .
TGTGCCAGCAGTTCGCGGACTACAACCGGGGAGCTGTTTTTT | CASSSRTTTGELFF | TRBJ2-2 | . | TRBV7-9 | once
TGTGCCAGCAGCGCAAGCGGGTCCAGCACAGATACGCAGTATTTT | CASSASGSSTDTQYF | TRBJ2-3 | . | TRBV9 | .
TGCAGCGGCTTAGACTTGGCCACCGGGGAGCTGTTTTTT | CSGLDLATGELFF | TRBJ2-2 | . | TRBV29-1 | .
TGTGCCAGTAGTAAAGGGACAGGGTACACTGAAGCTTTCTTT | CASSKGTGYTEAFF | TRBJ1-1 | TRBD1 | TRBV19 | .
TGTGCCAGCAGCTTAACGAGCGGGAGTAAGGATGAGCAGTTCTTC | CASSLTSGSKDEQFF | TRBJ2-1 | TRBD2 | TRBV11-2 | .
TGCAGCGTGGAGGGACTCCTACTTGGAGGTGAGCAGTTCTTC | CSVEGLLLGGEQFF | TRBJ2-1 | . | TRBV29-1 | .
TGTGCCAGTAGTATAGCTTTACACCTCTCCTACGAGCAGTACTTC | CASSIALHLSYEQYF | TRBJ2-7 | . | TRBV19 | once
TGTGCCAGCAGTCCGACTAGCGGGAGTAGTAACATTCAGTACTTC | CASSPTSGSSNIQYF | TRBJ2-4 | TRBD2 | TRBV2 | .
TGCGCCAGCAGCCAAGAGTGGGACAGGGGCACTGAAGCTTTCTTT | CASSQEWDRGTEAFF | TRBJ1-1 | TRBD1 | TRBV4-3 | .
TGTGCCATCAGTGACCTCCTCAGCCCGGTAGGCAGGGCCTATGGCTACACCTTC | CAISDLLSPVGRAYGYTF | TRBJ1-2 | . | TRBV10-3 | once
TGTGCCAGCAGCCGTCGCAGGGATGGCTACACCTTC | CASSRRRDGYTF | TRBJ1-2 | . | TRBV13 | .
TGTGCCAGCATCATACAGGTACCCTCCTACGAGCAGTACTTC | CASIIQVPSYEQYF | TRBJ2-7 | . | TRBV27 | .
TGCGCCAGCAGCCAAGTCTTTCTAGCGGGAAATGTCAATGAGCAGTTCTTC | CASSQVFLAGNVNEQFF | TRBJ2-1 | TRBD2 | TRBV4-3 | .
TGTGCCAGCAGTGGGGTACTAGCAACCTACGAGCAGTACTTC | CASSGVLATYEQYF | TRBJ2-7 | . | TRBV7-9 | .
TGTGCCAGCAGCGGGAGTGAGAAGGATGAGCAGTTCTTC | CASSGSEKDEQFF | TRBJ2-1 | . | TRBV6-4 | .
TGTGCCAGCAGCTCCGGGACAGGAGTCACTGAAGCTTTCTTT | CASSSGTGVTEAFF | TRBJ1-1 | TRBD1 | TRBV5-6 | few
TGTGCCAGCAGCTCCCCAAATACCGGGACTGGACTAGAGACCCAGTACTTC | CASSSPNTGTGLETQYF | TRBJ2-5 | . | TRBV5-6 | once
TGTGCCAGTAGTCATGGACAGCCCGCCTACAATGAGCAGTTCTTC | CASSHGQPAYNEQFF | TRBJ2-1 | . | TRBV19 | .
TGTGCCAGCAGCCTCATCGGGGGTGAGCAGTACTTC | CASSLIGGEQYF | TRBJ2-7 | . | TRBV27 | .
TGTGCCAGCAGCGTAGGCTCCGACAGTTACAATGAGCAGTTCTTC | CASSVGSDSYNEQFF | TRBJ2-1 | . | TRBV9 | .
TGTGCCTGGAATGCAGACTCCTACGAGCAGTACTTC | CAWNADSYEQYF | TRBJ2-7 | . | TRBV30 | .
TGTGCCAGCAGTTTAGACGGCAGGGGATACGAGCAGTACTTC | CASSLDGRGYEQYF | TRBJ2-7 | . | TRBV27 | .
TGTGCCAGCAGACCCCTAGCGGGAGAAAACGAGCAGTTCTTC | CASRPLAGENEQFF | TRBJ2-1 | TRBD2 | TRBV27 | .
TGTGCCTGGAGTCTCGGACAGGGCGTAGATACGCAGTATTTT | CAWSLGQGVDTQYF | TRBJ2-3 | TRBD1 | TRBV30 | .
TGTGCCAGCAGCCCCCCTGCAGCGGCGAACACCGGGGAGCTGTTTTTT | CASSPPAAANTGELFF | TRBJ2-2 | . | TRBV7-9 | .
TGTGCCAGCAGACCGGGGAACACCGGGGAGCTGTTTTTT | CASRPGNTGELFF | TRBJ2-2 | . | TRBV6-5 | .
TGTGCCAGCAGTGTGACAGGGGGAATGGTCAATGAGCAGTTCTTC | CASSVTGGMVNEQFF | TRBJ2-1 | TRBD1 | TRBV7-9 | .
TGCGCCAGCAGCTTCGGGACAGGGCTTGAAAAACTGTTTTTT | CASSFGTGLEKLFF | TRBJ1-4 | TRBD1 | TRBV5-1 | .
TGTGCCAGCAGCTTTAAGCGGGAGGTAACAGATACGCAGTATTTT | CASSFKREVTDTQYF | TRBJ2-3 | TRBD2 | TRBV5-4 | .
TGTGCCAGTACCAAAAGTGGACAGGGGGCCCAGCCCCAGCATTTT | CASTKSGQGAQPQHF | TRBJ1-5 | TRBD1 | TRBV19 | .
TGTGCCAGCAGCCCCCGAGATGAGCAGTTCTTC | CASSPRDEQFF | TRBJ2-1 | . | TRBV9 | .
TGTGCCAGCAGCCCCACAGGGGGATACGAGCAGTACTTC | CASSPTGGYEQYF | TRBJ2-7 | TRBD1 | TRBV7-2 | .
TGTGCCAGCAGCCTAGCGGAAACCTACGAGCAGTACTTC | CASSLAETYEQYF | TRBJ2-7 | TRBD2 | TRBV6-5 | .
TGTGCCAGCAGCCCCCCCGAAAACAGACCCCAAGAGACCCAGTACTTC | CASSPPENRPQETQYF | TRBJ2-5 | . | TRBV11-2 | .
TGTGCCAGCAGTGAAGGGTCCTCGGCGGGAGGGTACGAGACCCAGTACTTC | CASSEGSSAGGYETQYF | TRBJ2-5 | TRBD2 | TRBV2 | few
TGTGCCAGCAGCCCACCACAGGGTCCCCACACAGATACGCAGTATTTT | CASSPPQGPHTDTQYF | TRBJ2-3 | . | TRBV7-9 | .
TGTGCCAGCACCAACCTAGCGGGAGTCTCCTACAATGAGCAGTTCTTC | CASTNLAGVSYNEQFF | TRBJ2-1 | TRBD2 | TRBV7-2 | .
TGTGCCAGCTATTCGGGACAGGCTAACTACGAGCAGTACTTC | CASYSGQANYEQYF | TRBJ2-7 | TRBD1 | TRBV5-5 | .
TGTGCCAGCAGCTCAGGACAGCACTCCTACGAGCAGTACTTC | CASSSGQHSYEQYF | TRBJ2-7 | . | TRBV13 | .
TGTGCCAGCAGCTTGCTTATAACGGGACAGGGTTTT | CASSLLITGQGF | TRBJ1-3 | TRBD1 | TRBV5-8 | .
TGTGCCAGCAGCGCGGGACTAGCGGAAATGACAGATACGCAGTATTTT | CASSAGLAEMTDTQYF | TRBJ2-3 | TRBD2 | TRBV5-6 | .
TGCAGCGTTGTAAGCTACAGCTCTGGGGCCAACGTCCTGACTTTC | CSVVSYSSGANVLTF | TRBJ2-6 | . | TRBV29-1 | .
TGCGCCAGCAGCCAAGAAATGTGGGGGCTCGAGCAGTACTTC | CASSQEMWGLEQYF | TRBJ2-7 | . | TRBV4-1 | .
TGTGCCAGCAGTCCTGACAGGGGAGTGGATGGCTACACCTTC | CASSPDRGVDGYTF | TRBJ1-2 | TRBD1 | TRBV27 | .